This T cell receptor beta chain was found in a study of naive and memory T cell subsets. Two oligonucleotides, mixed equimolar, formed the beta constant-region primer covering TRBC1 and TRBC2. Four rounds of PCR amplified the ligated cDNA using nested alpha and beta constant-region primers plus SP2. TCRdb processed the UMI-ligation and nested PCR reads anew with MiXCR; each CDR3 protein has one entry. The profile covers roughly 100,000 distinct CDR3 sequences, with more than 12% appearing a single time and around 3% taken by the ten largest. CDR1 is SGDLS, CDR2 YYNGEE, per germline. Trimming took off 3 bases at V and 1 base at J, with 15 bases between the two ends. The CDR3 has 16 amino acids. Study findings and constraints: Naive repertoires, especially CD8, held a few larger clonotypes, possibly memory cells re-expressing CD45RA.

In its sample, this clonotype was seen a few times. Its specificity is not known. Sequential positive selection took CD4 T cells first, then CD8 T cells. The gene calls are TRBV9 and TRBJ2-3; D is undetermined. Sequenced: naive CD8+ T cells from blood. The source of this sequence is a human donor in good health. Here the CDR3 DNA reads TGTGCCAGCAGCGCCGTGTCTGGGTCCGGCACAGATACGCAGTATTTT. This encodes CASSAVSGSGTDTQYF.